The clone carrying this TCR beta chain was detected once. From germline, CDR1 is GTSNPN and CDR2 SVGIG (reference sequence). This CDR3 spans 15 amino acids. V gave up 3 bases and J gave up 0 bases, with 14 bases separating them. This sample stems from a study of blood T cell repertoires in COVID-19. The table came from immunoSEQ multiplex PCR; TCRdb's copy has only in-frame clones and leaves some out. The sample lists around 30,000 clones; around 90% were seen once. Sequencing input: peripheral blood. This sequence originates from a human donor in a cohort sampled during active COVID-19. The donor label of this sample is uncertain. The chain employs TRBV30 and TRBJ1-1, with D unclear. CDR3 nucleotides: TGTGCCTGGAGGCGGAACCTATTAATGAACACTGAAGCTTTCTTT. This encodes CAWRRNLLMNTEAFF. Full variable domain (outside the CDR3, taken from reference TRBV30 and TRBJ1-1): SQTIHQWPATLVQPVGSPLSLECTVEGTSNPNLYWYRQAAGRGLQLLFYSVGIGQISSEVPQNLSASRPQDRQFILSSKKLLLSDSGFYLCAWRRNLLMNTEAFFGQGTRLTVV.